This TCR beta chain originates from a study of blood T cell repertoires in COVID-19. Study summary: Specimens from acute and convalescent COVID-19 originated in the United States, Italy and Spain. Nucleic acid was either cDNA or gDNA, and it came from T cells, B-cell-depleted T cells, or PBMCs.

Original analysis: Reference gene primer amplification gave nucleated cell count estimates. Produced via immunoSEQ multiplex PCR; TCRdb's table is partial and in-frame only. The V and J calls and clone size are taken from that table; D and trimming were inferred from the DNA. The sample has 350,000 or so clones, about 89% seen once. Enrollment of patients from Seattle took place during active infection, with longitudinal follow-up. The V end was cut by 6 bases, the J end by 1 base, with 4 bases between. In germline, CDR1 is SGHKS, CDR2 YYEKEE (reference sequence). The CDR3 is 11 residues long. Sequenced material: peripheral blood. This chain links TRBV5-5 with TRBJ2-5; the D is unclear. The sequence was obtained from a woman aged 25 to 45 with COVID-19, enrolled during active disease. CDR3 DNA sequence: TGTGCCAGCATCGGCCAAGAGACCCAGTACTTC. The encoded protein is CASIGQETQYF.